Below, one TCR beta chain is given with its context. The antigen it binds to is not known. There are no base qualities to consult, and no much larger clone falls within one base. The record originates from a study of cytomegalovirus exposure and HLA in healthy donors (dated by TCRdb to the late 2010s). At the level of the whole study: An earlier analysis of approximately 590 of the donors reported approximately 300 Gb of sequence data and 120 million or so unique TCR beta sequences from 150 million to 200 million T cells. Roughly 300 gigabases of sequencing data and tens of millions of unique TCR sequences were included in an early release covering around 600 HLA-typed donors. Of the roughly 400 genotyped donors, roughly 80% fell in the genetic ancestry cluster associated with self-reported Caucasian donors. The study aimed to test whether cataloging public T cell receptors could reveal signatures of past pathogen exposure. The study used immunosequencing to profile the T cell repertoires of 666 subjects and linked those repertoires to cytomegalovirus serostatus. In addition to the first cohort of 666 subjects, a separate validation cohort of approximately 110 different subjects was used. To predict cytomegalovirus infection status, the study brought together high-throughput TCR immunosequencing, statistical association of individual TCRs with disease status, and machine learning. A later analysis re-analyzed previously published TCR beta repertoires from 660 or so donors and added high-resolution HLA genotyping to study TCR occurrence patterns. Rather than using new phenotypic data, the later analysis identified candidate immune exposures from TCR beta sequences and from how often those sequences occurred across donors. An earlier analysis of some 500 of the donors applied high-throughput TCR beta sequencing to assess whether each TCR beta V gene segment acted as functional or pseudogenic. Donor age, sex, ethnicity and CMV serostatus were compiled together with the repertoire data. In a later genetic analysis, genome-wide SNP genotypes for about three fifths of the roughly 670 donors were used, and that subset was treated as a discovery cohort. All discovery cohort repertoires had been generated on a single sequencing platform. Both class I and class II loci were covered by HLA typing, at four-digit resolution. Typing coverage differed by locus: A, B, C, DRB1 and DQB1 were typed in roughly 620-630 donors, DQA1 in about 510, DPA1 in 600 to 610, and DPB1 in roughly 470. Because of strong linkage in the cohort, roughly five DR-DQ haplotypes were treated as single units for association and clustering. Among around 400 genotyped donors of the cohort, an average of around 250,000 unique TCR beta nucleotide sequences was sequenced per donor, of which approximately 19% were non-productive.

The cohort comprised more than 550 healthy bone marrow donors. At the time of sampling, every cohort member was nominally healthy, though immune exposures that went unrecorded were likely present. The donor was CMV seropositive and belonged to the group of around 300 seropositive cohort members. A peripheral blood sample was provided by each donor, and peripheral blood mononuclear cells were used for TCR beta sequencing. Genomic DNA extraction from the blood cell samples was performed with the Qiagen DNeasy Blood Extraction Kit. The research as a whole found: In the study, around 160 TCR beta chains were listed as associated with cytomegalovirus. A cluster of highly shared sequence variants was judged likely to be a technical artifact of the sequencing pipeline. Cytomegalovirus status was reported to be diagnosed by the classifier with high specificity and sensitivity in both the original and validation cohorts. Roughly uniform sequencing depth across donors was assumed in presence/absence analyses, although this assumption may not hold. An association between a missense DCLRE1C variant and V-gene and J-gene trimming of TCR beta chains was found in a later genetic analysis and replicated in an independent cohort. Across donors, most TCR sequences were observed very rarely, whereas some public TCRs were present in many individuals. Because counts were too low, seventeen rarely observed V segments, including chromosome 9 orphons, were excluded from the earlier analysis of around 640 of the donors. Correlated functional status among segregating V segments might be attributable to linkage disequilibrium, but an unknown experimental factor could not be ruled out. A later analysis associated 17,000 or so TCR beta sequences with specific HLA alleles at a false discovery rate of 0.05. In a later analysis, several top co-occurrence clusters were reported to appear linked to parvovirus B19, influenza, CMV and Epstein-Barr virus. Because HLA typing was missing for some donors at each locus, association tests included only the typed subset. Only TCR beta chains were sequenced in this cohort, and the absence of alpha or paired-chain data limited detectable features. In a later analysis, TCR association rates were found to vary across HLA loci, with the most associated TCRs seen for DRB1 alleles and the fewest for HLA-C alleles. Compared with the 666-donor mean, donors in an Asian-associated ancestry cluster had fewer N-insertions in productive TCRs, according to a later genetic analysis. Some IMGT-functional V segments, including TRBV6-2 and TRBV6-3, could not be told apart with the 87-base-pair reads, so those segments were excluded. In vitro tests confirmed that a few of the cytomegalovirus-associated TCR beta chains recognize cytomegalovirus antigens. According to the authors, the approach could potentially be generalized to other disease states and immunological phenotypes. The only immune exposure information available for the cohort was CMV serostatus. Strong co-occurrence of HLA alleles, especially DR and DQ, made assigning TCR associations to individual alleles difficult. Most CMV-associated TCR beta chains appeared to be HLA-restricted in a later analysis, and the HLA associations seemed to be driven largely by CMV exposure. A further reported finding was that TCR beta sequences accurately predicted the HLA-A and HLA-B alleles for most subjects in the first cohort. In an earlier analysis of approximately 590 of the donors, most TCR beta V segments were observed in productive rearrangements about 87% or about 30% of the time, broadly matching IMGT annotations. Compared with equally common non-associated chains, HLA-associated TCR beta chains in a later analysis were more clonally expanded and had lower generation probabilities.

Looking up the germline V gene (reference sequence) yields CDR1 MNHEY and CDR2 SMNVEV. The CDR3 runs 13 residues from the cysteine to the phenylalanine. The retained sequence is limited to the CDR3, 39 bases, with the frame set at the first base. Cut back by 5 bases and 7 bases, the V and J ends lie 11 bases apart. Library construction relied on the immunoSEQ multiplex PCR assay. The multiplex PCR relied on a mix of 60 forward primers for TCR Vbeta segments and 13 reverse primers for TCR Jbeta segments. The CDR3 region of rearranged TCR beta genes was amplified from genomic DNA with a multiplex PCR assay. The Illumina HiSeq System was used to sequence the amplified TCR beta libraries as 87-base-pair reads. Per the original workflow: Across the 670 or so repertoires, a later analysis counted 80 million or so unique TCR beta chains, roughly 11 million of which were shared by at least two donors. To remove PCR and sequencing errors, raw reads were error-corrected and collapsed into unique sequences using a nearest-neighbor algorithm that merged closely related sequences. Alignment of CDR3 sequences to IMGT reference sequences was used to assign V, D and J gene segments. For a sequence to be retained, a match of at least six nucleotides to both a V gene segment and a J gene segment was required. A rearrangement counted as productive if the CDR3 had no stop codons and remained in frame with V and J, and every other rearrangement counted as non-productive. CDR3 was defined according to IMGT convention as the region running from the second conserved V-encoded cysteine to the conserved J-encoded phenylalanine. Sequences without an unambiguous match to a single V gene segment were excluded from the earlier analysis of over 500 of the donors. An earlier analysis of 587 of the donors classified V segments as functional when productive rearrangements were above 56.7% and as segregating when the standard deviation between donors was above 5%. A statistical classification framework was developed to diagnose cytomegalovirus status using the catalog of TCR beta chain sequences. In a later analysis, TCR nucleotide sequences were compared against IMGT/GENE-DB human TR gene sequences so that V and J genes could be assigned. Using the TCRdist pipeline, a later analysis assigned CDR3 sequences along with most-parsimonious VDJ recombination scenarios. In a later analysis, every TCR beta chain was defined by the combination of its CDR3 amino acid sequence and its V-gene family, and reads without a unique V-gene family were dropped. As a way to deal with suspected cross-contamination and a sequencing artifact, a later analysis dropped 450 to 600 nucleotide sequences that were highly shared and had low generation probability. A later analysis calculated a clonal expansion index for each public chain from normalized within-repertoire ranks of inferred template counts. Generation probabilities in a later analysis came from a VDJ recombination model fitted to out-of-frame rearrangements, and those results were checked against IGoR. Hypergeometric tests were used in a later analysis to score TCR-TCR, TCR-HLA and TCR-CMV co-occurrence, with a repertoire-size bias correction applied to the TCR pairs. In a later analysis, false discovery rates were estimated by permuting HLA or CMV assignments 20 times. A later analysis grouped co-occurring TCRs with DBSCAN, adding TCRdist sequence similarity when clustering within HLA-allele-positive subsets. For co-occurrence clustering, repertoires with fewer than 30,000 or more than 120,000 public chains were excluded, along with 4 to 6 repertoires with anomalous nucleotide sharing. TCRdb holds this immuneACCESS table with in-frame rearrangements only. Some clones are missing; in checked studies, unresolved V genes explain under half, and the rest has no known cause. V and J calls and clone size come straight from that table; D and trimming were deduced from the DNA. Within this sample are 100,000 or so clones, with 74% of them counted one time only. Approximately 2.5% of the sample is taken by the ten largest.

The sequenced material came from PBMCs. The rearrangement joined TRBV27 to TRBJ2-2; there is no confident call for the D gene. The receptor's source is a man in his fifties or sixties in good health and CMV-seropositive. The CDR3 reads CASSPKVGGELFF. The base sequence is TGTGCCAGCAGTCCGAAAGTCGGCGGGGAGCTGTTTTTT.